This T cell receptor beta chain was captured in a study of identical twins. The germline gives CDR1 LGHDT, CDR2 YNNKEL (reference sequence). The CDR3 runs to 17 residues. Trimming took 3 bases from V and 2 from J, leaving 20 bases between them. Notes on the study in general: In zero-insertion analyses, partial confounding could arise from invariant MAIT and iNKT cells. Models, which agreed with sharing between unrelated individuals, nonetheless underestimated the out-of-frame TCR alpha sharing seen in monozygotic twins.

Template switching introduced a universal primer site, and the cDNA bore unique molecular identifiers. One entry per CDR3 protein results from TCRdb running MiXCR on the 5' RACE reads. The sample contains 1.5 million to 2 million distinct CDR3 sequences, less than 40% of which appear only once. Healthy Caucasians made up all donors. In regard to this clonotype: Its antigen is not identified.

This receptor was taken from a newborn girl in good health. The J gene is TRBJ2-7, the V gene TRBV3-1; tentatively, D is TRBD1 (6 bases). Sequencing input: cord blood. The CDR3 nucleotides read TGTGCCAGCAGCCACCTCCTGGCAGGGGCCAACGCCTACGAGCAGTACTTC. Translated: CASSHLLAGANAYEQYF.